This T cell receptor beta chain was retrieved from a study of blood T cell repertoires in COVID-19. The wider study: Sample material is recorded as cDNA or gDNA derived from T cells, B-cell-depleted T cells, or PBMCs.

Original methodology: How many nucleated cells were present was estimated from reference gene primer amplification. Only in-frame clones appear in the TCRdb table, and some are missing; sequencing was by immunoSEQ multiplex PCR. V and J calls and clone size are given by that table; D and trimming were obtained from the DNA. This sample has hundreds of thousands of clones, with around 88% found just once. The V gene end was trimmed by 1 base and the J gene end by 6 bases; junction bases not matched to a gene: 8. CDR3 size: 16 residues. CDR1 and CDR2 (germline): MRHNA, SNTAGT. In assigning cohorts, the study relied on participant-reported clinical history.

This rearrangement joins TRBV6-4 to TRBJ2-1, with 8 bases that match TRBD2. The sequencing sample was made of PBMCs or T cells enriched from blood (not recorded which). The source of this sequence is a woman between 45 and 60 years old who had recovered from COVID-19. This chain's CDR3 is CASSDLSGGRFNEQFF. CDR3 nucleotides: TGTGCCAGCAGTGACTTGAGCGGGGGTCGTTTCAATGAGCAGTTCTTC.